This TCR beta chain was recorded in a study of identical twins. In the case of this clonotype: Its antigen is still unknown.

It was template switching that added a universal primer site, and there were unique molecular identifiers on the cDNA. TCRdb processed the 5' RACE reads anew with MiXCR; each CDR3 protein has one entry. Of roughly 1,500,000 distinct CDR3 sequences in the sample, about 30% were seen once. Study findings and constraints: Without tracking the same donors, conclusions rested on cross-sectional statistical analysis.

Input material: cord blood. The source is a newborn girl in good health.

CDR3 DNA sequence: TGCAGTGCTAGAGGGGAGCAGGGTGATTCACCCCTCCACTTT. It codes for CSARGEQGDSPLHF. The chain uses TRBV20-1 and TRBJ1-6, with D maybe TRBD1 (5 bases). The CDR3 totals 14 residues. V gave up 1 base and J gave up 8 bases, with 12 bases separating them. In germline, CDR1 is DFQATT, CDR2 SNEGSKA (reference sequence).